Below, one T cell receptor (beta chain) is given with its context. Its cognate antigen is unknown. V lost 8 bases and J lost 0, with 10 bases in between. This CDR3 has 13 amino acids. The data stem from a study of brain T cells in children with intractable seizures. Study-wide points: Absence of clones before surgery may stem from lower sequencing depth.

Before surgery, patients took at least one anti-epileptic drug. The protocol was immunoSEQ multiplex PCR, while the TCRdb copy is restricted to in-frame clones and leaves out a portion. The sample consists of 110,000 or so clones, under 95% of them appearing once. The chain has TRBV12-3 or TRBV12-4 and TRBJ1-1; weak D call: TRBD1 (6 bases). This sequence was found in a boy younger than two with hemimegalencephaly and intractable seizures. Sequencing was performed on peripheral blood, taken at surgery. The CDR3 sequence: CASGGPMNTEAFF. As DNA, the CDR3 is TGTGCCAGCGGGGGGCCCATGAACACTGAAGCTTTCTTT.